The present T cell receptor beta chain was sequenced within a study of cytomegalovirus exposure and HLA in healthy donors. General study points: The study reported that TCR beta sequences accurately predicted HLA-A and HLA-B alleles in most subjects.

It was with 60 Vbeta and 13 Jbeta primers that the PCR ran. Sequencing was performed with immunoSEQ multiplex PCR; in TCRdb, only in-frame clones are kept and a portion is missing. The sample lists about 170,000 clones, 76% occurring once. J was trimmed by 5 bases and V by 0 bases; bases with no gene match: 10. Germline V gene lookup returns CDR1 MNHNY and CDR2 SVGAGI (reference sequence). The CDR3 is 16 residues long. Remarks on this clone: Its antigen is not known.

The origin of this receptor is a female donor in good health and CMV-seronegative. J is TRBJ2-7 and V is TRBV6-6; 7 nucleotides match TRBD2. The sequencing input was PBMCs. The CDR3 sequence is CASSYSPAGSWHEQYF. CDR3 DNA: TGTGCCAGCAGTTACTCGCCAGCGGGATCCTGGCACGAGCAGTACTTC.